This T cell receptor (beta chain) was found in a study of siplizumab effects on memory and regulatory T cells. General study results and limits: Among sequences traceable to unstimulated CD4+ memory cells, alloreactive ones were significantly reduced by siplizumab. It seemed that naive T cells were more diverse than memory cells and were major contributors to the alloresponse. Sequences below about 10^-5 frequency were poorly captured. As a result, only a minor fraction of alloreactive clones mapped to unstimulated subsets. For mappable alloreactive CD4+ clones, the mean Treg-derived fraction was around 74% with siplizumab and under 35% in controls.

This CDR3 contains 16 residues. Here immunoSEQ multiplex PCR was the method, and the copy in TCRdb shows in-frame clones only, minus some. This table holds some 120,000 clones, approximately 94% found once. Notes on this clone: Its target is not known.

This rearrangement joins TRBV21-1 to TRBJ2-2. TRBV21-1 is shown as a pseudogene. The clonotype comes from a human donor in good health. Specimen: non-Treg CD4+ T cells sorted from blood. CDR3 residues: CASSVEGRVETGELFF. As DNA, the CDR3 is TGTGCCAGCAGCGTAGAGGGCAGGGTAGAGACCGGGGAGCTGTTTTTT.